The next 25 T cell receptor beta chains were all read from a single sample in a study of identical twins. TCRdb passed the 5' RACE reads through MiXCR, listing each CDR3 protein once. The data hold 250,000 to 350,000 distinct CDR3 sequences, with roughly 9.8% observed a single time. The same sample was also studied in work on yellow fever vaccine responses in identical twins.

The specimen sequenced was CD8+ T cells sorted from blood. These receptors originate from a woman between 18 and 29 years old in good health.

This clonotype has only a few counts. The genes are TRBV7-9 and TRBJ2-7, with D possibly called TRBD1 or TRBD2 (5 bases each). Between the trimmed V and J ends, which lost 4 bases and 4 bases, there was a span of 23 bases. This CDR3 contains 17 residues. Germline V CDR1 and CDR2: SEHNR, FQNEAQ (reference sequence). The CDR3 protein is CASSSSQGGERVYEQYF. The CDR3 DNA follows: TGTGCCAGCAGCTCCTCCCAGGGTGGGGAGCGAGTTTACGAGCAGTACTTC.

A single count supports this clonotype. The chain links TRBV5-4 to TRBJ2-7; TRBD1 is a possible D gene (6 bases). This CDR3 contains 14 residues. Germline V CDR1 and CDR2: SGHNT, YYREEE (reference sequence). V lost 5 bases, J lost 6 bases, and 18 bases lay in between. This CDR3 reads CASSVVDSVAEQYF. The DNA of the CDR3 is TGTGCCAGCAGTGTGGTGGACAGTGTCGCCGAGCAGTACTTC.

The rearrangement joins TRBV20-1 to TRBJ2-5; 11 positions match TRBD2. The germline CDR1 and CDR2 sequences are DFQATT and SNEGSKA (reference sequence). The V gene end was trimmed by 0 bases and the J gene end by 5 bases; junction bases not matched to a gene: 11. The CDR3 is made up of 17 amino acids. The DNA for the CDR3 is TGCAGTGCTAGAGATGTTCCTAGCGGGGGGCCCCGGGAGACCCAGTACTTC. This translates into CSARDVPSGGPRETQYF.

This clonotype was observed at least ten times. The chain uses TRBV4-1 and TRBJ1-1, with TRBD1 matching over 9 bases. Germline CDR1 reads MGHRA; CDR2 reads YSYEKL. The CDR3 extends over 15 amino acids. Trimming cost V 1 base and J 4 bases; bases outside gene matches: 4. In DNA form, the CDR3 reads TGCGCCAGCAGCCAAGTGGGGACAGGGACCACTGAAGCTTTCTTT. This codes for CASSQVGTGTTEAFF.

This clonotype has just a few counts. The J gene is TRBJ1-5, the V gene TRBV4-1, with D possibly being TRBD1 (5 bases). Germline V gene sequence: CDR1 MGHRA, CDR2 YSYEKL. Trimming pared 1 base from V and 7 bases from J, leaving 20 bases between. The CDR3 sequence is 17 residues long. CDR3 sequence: CASSQGDDVLGVQPQHF. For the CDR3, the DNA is TGCGCCAGCAGCCAAGGGGACGATGTATTGGGGGTGCAGCCCCAGCATTTT.

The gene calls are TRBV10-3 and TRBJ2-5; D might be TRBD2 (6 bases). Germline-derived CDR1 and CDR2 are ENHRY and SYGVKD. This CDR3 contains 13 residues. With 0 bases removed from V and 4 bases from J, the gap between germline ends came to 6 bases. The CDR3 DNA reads TGTGCCATCAGTGAGTCGGGGGGAGAGACCCAGTACTTC. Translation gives CAISESGGETQYF.

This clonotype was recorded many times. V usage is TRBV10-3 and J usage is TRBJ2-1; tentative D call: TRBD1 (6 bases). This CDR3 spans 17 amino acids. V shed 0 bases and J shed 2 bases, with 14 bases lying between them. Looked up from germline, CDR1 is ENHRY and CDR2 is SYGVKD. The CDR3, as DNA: TGTGCCATCAGTGAGTCTCGTCGGGACACCCCCTACAATGAGCAGTTCTTC. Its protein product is CAISESRRDTPYNEQFF.

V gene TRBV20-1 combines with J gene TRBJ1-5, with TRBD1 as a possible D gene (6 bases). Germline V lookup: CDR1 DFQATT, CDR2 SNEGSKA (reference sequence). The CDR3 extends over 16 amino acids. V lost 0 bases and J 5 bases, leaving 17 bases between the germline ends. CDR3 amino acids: CSAREGARGLYQPQHF. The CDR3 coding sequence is TGCAGTGCTAGAGAGGGCGCCAGGGGCCTTTATCAGCCCCAGCATTTT.

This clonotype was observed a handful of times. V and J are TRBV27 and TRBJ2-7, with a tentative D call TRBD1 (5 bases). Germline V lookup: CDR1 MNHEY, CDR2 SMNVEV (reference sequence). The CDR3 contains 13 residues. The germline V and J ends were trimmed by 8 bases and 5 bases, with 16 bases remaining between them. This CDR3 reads CASSLRVLDEQYF. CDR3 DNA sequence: TGTGCCAGCTCCCTCAGGGTCCTGGACGAGCAGTACTTC.

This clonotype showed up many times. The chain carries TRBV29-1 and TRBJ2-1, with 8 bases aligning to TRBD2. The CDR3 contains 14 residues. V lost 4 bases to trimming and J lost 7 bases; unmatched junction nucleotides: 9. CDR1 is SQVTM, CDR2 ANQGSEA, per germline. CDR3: CSVVVAGPLNEQFF. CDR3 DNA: TGCAGCGTTGTAGTAGCGGGACCGTTAAATGAGCAGTTCTTC.

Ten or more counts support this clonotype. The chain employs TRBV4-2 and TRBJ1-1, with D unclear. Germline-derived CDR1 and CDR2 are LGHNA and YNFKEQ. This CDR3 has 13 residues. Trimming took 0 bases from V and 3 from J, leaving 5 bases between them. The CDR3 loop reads CASSQDGDTEAFF. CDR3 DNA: TGTGCCAGCAGCCAAGATGGCGACACTGAAGCTTTCTTT.

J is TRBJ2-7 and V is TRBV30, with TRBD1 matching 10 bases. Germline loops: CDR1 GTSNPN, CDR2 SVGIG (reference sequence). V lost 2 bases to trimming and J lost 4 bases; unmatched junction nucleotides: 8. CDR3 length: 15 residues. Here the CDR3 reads CAWSYGTGEMYEQYF. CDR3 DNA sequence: TGTGCCTGGAGTTATGGGACAGGGGAAATGTACGAGCAGTACTTC.

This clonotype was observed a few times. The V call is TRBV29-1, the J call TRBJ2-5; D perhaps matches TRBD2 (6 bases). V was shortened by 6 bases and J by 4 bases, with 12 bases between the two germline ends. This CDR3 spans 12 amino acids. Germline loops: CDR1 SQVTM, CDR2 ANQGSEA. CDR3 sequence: CSVIPGGETQYF. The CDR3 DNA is TGCAGCGTCATCCCCGGGGGAGAGACCCAGTACTTC. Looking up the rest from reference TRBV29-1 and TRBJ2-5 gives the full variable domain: SAVISQKPSRDICQRGTSLTIQCQVDSQVTMMFWYRQQPGQSLTLIATANQGSEATYESGFVIDKFPISRPNLTFSTLTVSNMSPEDSSIYLCSVIPGGETQYFGPGTRLLVL.

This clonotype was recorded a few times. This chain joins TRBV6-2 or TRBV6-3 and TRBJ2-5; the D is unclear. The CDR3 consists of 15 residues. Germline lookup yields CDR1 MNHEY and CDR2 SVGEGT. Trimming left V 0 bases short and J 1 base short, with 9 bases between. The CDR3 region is CASSYSADFQETQYF. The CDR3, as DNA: TGTGCCAGCAGTTACTCGGCAGACTTCCAAGAGACCCAGTACTTC.

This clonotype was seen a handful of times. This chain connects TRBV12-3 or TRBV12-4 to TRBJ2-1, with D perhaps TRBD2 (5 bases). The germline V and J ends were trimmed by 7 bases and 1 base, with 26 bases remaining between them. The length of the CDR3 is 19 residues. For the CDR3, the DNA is TGTGCCAGCATCGCGTATGGGTTCCGGACGGAGGCTTCCTACAATGAGCAGTTCTTC. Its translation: CASIAYGFRTEASYNEQFF.

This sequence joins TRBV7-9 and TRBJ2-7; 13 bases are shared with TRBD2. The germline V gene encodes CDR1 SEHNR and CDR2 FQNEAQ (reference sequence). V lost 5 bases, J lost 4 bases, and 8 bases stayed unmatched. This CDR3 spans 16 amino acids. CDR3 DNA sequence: TGTGCCAGCAGCACCGGACTAGCGGGGGACCCTTACGAGCAGTACTTC. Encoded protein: CASSTGLAGDPYEQYF.

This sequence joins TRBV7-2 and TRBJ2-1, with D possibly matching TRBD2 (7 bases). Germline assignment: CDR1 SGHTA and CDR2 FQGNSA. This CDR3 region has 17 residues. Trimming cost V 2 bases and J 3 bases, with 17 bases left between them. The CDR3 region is CASSLKEGGFDYNEQFF. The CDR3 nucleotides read TGTGCCAGCAGCTTAAAAGAGGGGGGGTTTGACTACAATGAGCAGTTCTTC.

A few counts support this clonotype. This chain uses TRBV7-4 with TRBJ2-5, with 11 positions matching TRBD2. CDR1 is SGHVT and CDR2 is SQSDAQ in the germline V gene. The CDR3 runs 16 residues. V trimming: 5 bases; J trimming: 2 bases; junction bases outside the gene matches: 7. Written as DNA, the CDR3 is TGTGCCAGCAGCCTAACTAGCGGGGGAACACAAGAGACCCAGTACTTC. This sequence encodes CASSLTSGGTQETQYF.

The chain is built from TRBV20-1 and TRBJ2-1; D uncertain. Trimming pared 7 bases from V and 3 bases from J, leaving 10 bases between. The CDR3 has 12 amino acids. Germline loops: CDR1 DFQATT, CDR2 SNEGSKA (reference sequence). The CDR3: CSVPAGYNEQFF. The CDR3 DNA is TGCAGTGTCCCGGCAGGCTACAATGAGCAGTTCTTC.

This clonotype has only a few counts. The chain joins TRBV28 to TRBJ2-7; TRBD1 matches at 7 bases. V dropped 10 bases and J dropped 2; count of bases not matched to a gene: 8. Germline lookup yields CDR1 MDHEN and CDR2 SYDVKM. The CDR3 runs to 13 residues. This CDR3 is CATIPGQTYEQYF. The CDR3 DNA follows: TGTGCCACGATACCGGGACAGACCTACGAGCAGTACTTC. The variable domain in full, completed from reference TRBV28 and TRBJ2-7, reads DVKVTQSSRYLVKRTGEKVFLECVQDMDHENMFWYRQDPGLGLRLIYFSYDVKMKEKGDIPEGYSVSREKKERFSLILESASTNQTSMYLCATIPGQTYEQYFGPGTRLTVT.

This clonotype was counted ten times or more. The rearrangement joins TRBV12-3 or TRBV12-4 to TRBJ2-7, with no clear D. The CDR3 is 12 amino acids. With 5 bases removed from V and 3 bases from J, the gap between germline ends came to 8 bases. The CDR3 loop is CASSPHLYEQYF. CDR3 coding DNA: TGTGCCAGCAGTCCACACCTCTACGAGCAGTACTTC.

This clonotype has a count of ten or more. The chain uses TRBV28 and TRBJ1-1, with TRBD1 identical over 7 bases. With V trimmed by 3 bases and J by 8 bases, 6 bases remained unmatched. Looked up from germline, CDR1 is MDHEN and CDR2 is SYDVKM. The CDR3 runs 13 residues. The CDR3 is CASSFRQGGEAFF. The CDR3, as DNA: TGTGCCAGCAGTTTTCGACAGGGAGGGGAAGCTTTCTTT.

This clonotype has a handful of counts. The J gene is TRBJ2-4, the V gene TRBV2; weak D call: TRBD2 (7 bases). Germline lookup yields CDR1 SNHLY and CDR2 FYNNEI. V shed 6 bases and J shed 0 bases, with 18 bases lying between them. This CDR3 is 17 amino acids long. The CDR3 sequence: CASSHTLGGAAKNIQYF. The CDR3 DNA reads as TGTGCCAGCAGCCATACCCTAGGGGGGGCAGCCAAAAACATTCAGTACTTC.

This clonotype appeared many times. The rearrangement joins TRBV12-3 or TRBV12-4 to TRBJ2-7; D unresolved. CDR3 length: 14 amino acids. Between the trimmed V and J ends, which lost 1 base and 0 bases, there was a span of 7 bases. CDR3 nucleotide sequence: TGTGCCAGCAGTTTAGGTACAGTCTCCTACGAGCAGTACTTC. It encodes CASSLGTVSYEQYF.

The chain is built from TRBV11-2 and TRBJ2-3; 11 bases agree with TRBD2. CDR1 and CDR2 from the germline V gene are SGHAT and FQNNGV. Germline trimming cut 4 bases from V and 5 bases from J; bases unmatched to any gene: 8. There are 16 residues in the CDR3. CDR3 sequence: CASSSQLAGDGDTQYF. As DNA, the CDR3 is TGTGCCAGCAGCTCGCAACTAGCGGGGGATGGAGATACGCAGTATTTT.